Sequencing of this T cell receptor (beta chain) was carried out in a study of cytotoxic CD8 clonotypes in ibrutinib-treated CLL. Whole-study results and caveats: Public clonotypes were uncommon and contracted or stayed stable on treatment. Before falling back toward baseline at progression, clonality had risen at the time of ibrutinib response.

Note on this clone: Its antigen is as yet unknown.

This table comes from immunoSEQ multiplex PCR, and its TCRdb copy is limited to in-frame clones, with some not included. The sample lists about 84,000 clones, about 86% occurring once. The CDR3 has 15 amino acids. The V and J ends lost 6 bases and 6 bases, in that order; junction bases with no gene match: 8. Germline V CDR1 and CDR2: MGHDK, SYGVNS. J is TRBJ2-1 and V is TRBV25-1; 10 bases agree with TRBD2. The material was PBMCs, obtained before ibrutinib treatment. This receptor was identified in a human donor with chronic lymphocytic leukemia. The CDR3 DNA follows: TGTGCCAGCAGCCTTGGAGCGGGAGGGCCCAATGAGCAGTTCTTC. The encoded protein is CASSLGAGGPNEQFF.